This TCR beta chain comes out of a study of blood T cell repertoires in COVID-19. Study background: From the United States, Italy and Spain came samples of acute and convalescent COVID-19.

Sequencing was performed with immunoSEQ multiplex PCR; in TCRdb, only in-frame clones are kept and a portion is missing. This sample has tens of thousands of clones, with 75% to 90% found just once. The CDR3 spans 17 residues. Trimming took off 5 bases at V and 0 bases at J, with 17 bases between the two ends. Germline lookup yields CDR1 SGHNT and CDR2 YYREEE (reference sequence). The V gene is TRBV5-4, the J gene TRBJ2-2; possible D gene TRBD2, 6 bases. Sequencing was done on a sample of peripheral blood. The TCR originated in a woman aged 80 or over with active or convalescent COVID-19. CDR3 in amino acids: CASSSNFGGPNTGELFF. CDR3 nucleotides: TGTGCCAGCAGTTCTAATTTCGGGGGACCGAACACCGGGGAGCTGTTTTTT. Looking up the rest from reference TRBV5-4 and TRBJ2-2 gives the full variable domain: ETGVTQSPTHLIKTRGQQVTLRCSSQSGHNTVSWYQQALGQGPQFIFQYYREEENGRGNFPPRFSGLQFPNYSSELNVNALELDDSALYLCASSSNFGGPNTGELFFGEGSRLTVL.